The clone carrying this T cell receptor beta chain came up many times. In the original analysis: Across clinicopathological groups, CDR3 differences served as the basis for building a distant-metastasis classifier for papillary thyroid cancer. TCRdb re-clonotyped the PCR reads through MiXCR. None of the V and J calls come from the authors' own analysis; TCRdb made them. Counted here are around 30,000 clones, 14% to 15% occurring once; the ten biggest clones make up around 19%. There were no patients who had received any treatment before thyroid surgery. This sample is drawn from a study of metastatic and nonmetastatic thyroid tumors. As for the study in general: Repertoire comparison spanned blood and tumor or nodule tissue of malignant and benign thyroid patients.

Trimming removed 0 bases from V and 6 bases from J, with 12 bases in between. Germline V CDR1 and CDR2: KGHSH, LQKENI. The CDR3 runs to 14 residues. The sequencing input was blood. This sequence joins TRBV18 and TRBJ2-7; D not resolved. The origin of this receptor is a male donor with papillary thyroid cancer or a benign thyroid nodule (not recorded which). Some clones in this sample may be carry-over from other donors' samples. In DNA, the CDR3 is TGTGCCAGCTCACCACCGGGCCCAAGTGGCGAGCAGTACTTC. The encoded protein is CASSPPGPSGEQYF.